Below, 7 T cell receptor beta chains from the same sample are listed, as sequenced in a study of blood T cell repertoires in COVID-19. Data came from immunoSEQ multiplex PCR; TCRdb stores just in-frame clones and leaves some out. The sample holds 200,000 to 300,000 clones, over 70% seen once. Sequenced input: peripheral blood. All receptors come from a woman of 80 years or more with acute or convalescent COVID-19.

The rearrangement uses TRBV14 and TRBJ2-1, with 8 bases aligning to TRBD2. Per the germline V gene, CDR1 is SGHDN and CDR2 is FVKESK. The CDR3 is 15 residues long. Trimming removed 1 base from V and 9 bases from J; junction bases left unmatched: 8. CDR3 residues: CASSQGHGSGIEQFF. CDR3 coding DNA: TGTGCCAGCAGCCAAGGGCATGGTAGCGGGATTGAGCAGTTCTTC.

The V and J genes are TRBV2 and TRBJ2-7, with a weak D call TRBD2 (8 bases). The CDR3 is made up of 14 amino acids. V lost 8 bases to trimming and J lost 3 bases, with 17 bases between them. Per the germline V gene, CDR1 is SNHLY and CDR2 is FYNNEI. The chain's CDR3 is CASCGGRGLYEQYF. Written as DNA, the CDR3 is TGTGCCAGCTGCGGGGGGAGGGGGCTCTACGAGCAGTACTTC.

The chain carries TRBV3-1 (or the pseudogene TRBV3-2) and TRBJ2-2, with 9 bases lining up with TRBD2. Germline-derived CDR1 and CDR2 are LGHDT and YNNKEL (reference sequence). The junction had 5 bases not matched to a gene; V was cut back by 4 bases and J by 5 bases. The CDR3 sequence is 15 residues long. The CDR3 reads CASSRAGGVTGELFF. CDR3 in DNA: TGTGCCAGCAGCCGGGCGGGAGGGGTTACCGGGGAGCTGTTTTTT.

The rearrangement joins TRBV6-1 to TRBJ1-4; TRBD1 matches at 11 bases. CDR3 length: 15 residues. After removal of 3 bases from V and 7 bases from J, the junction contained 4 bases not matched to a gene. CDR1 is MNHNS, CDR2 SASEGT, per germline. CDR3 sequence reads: CASSDAGTGGEKLFF. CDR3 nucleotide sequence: TGTGCCAGCAGTGATGCCGGGACAGGGGGTGAAAAACTGTTTTTT.

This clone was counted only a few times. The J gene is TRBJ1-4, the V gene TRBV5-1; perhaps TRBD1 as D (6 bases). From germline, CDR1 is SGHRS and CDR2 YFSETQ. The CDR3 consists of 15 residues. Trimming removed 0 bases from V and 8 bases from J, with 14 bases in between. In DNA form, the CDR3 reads TGCGCCAGCAGCTTGGATACAGGGACGGGGGAAAAACTGTTTTTT. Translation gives CASSLDTGTGEKLFF. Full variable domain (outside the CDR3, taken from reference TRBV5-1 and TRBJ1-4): KAGVTQTPRYLIKTRGQQVTLSCSPISGHRSVSWYQQTPGQGLQFLFEYFSETQRNKGNFPGRFSGRQFSNSRSEMNVSTLELGDSALYLCASSLDTGTGEKLFFGSGTQLSVL.

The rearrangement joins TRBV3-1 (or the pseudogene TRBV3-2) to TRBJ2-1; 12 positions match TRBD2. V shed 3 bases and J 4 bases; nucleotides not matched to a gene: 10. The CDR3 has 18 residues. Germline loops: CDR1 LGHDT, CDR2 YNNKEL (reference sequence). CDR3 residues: CASSHTTSGRGGYNEQFF. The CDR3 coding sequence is TGTGCCAGCAGCCATACGACTAGCGGGAGAGGAGGGTACAATGAGCAGTTCTTC.

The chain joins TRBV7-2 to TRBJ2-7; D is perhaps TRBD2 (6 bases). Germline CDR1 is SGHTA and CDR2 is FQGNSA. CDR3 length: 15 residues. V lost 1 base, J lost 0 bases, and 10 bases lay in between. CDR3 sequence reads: CASSLGAGISYEQYF. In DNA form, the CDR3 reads TGTGCCAGCAGCTTAGGGGCGGGGATCTCCTACGAGCAGTACTTC.